One and the same sample provided the 30 T cell receptor beta chains below, sequenced in a study of blood T cell repertoires in COVID-19. Sequenced by immunoSEQ multiplex PCR; TCRdb stores in-frame clones only, minus some. The sample has roughly 100,000 clones; around four fifths are singletons. Sequenced material: peripheral blood. The receptors come from a human donor in a cohort sampled during active COVID-19.

This rearrangement joins TRBV5-4 to TRBJ2-5, with 12 bases matching TRBD2. After removal of 4 bases from V and 2 bases from J, the junction contained 3 bases not matched to a gene. The CDR3 runs 15 residues. Germline loops: CDR1 SGHNT, CDR2 YYREEE (reference sequence). The CDR3 DNA sequence: TGTGCCAGCAGCACACTAGCGGGGGGTCAAGAGACCCAGTACTTC. It yields the protein CASSTLAGGQETQYF.

The V gene is TRBV10-3, the J gene TRBJ2-1; D gene uncertain. This CDR3 spans 14 amino acids. Germline loops: CDR1 ENHRY, CDR2 SYGVKD. The germline V and J ends were trimmed by 6 bases and 9 bases, with 18 bases remaining between them. The CDR3 coding sequence is TGTGCCATCAGCCTCCCGGGTCTCGGTGGTGAGCAGTTCTTC. It is translated as CAISLPGLGGEQFF.

The sample holds one count of this clone. The chain has TRBV4-1 and TRBJ2-6; no reliable D call. Trimming removed 1 base from V and 2 bases from J, with 21 bases in between. The CDR3 consists of 20 residues. The germline V gene has CDR1 MGHRA and CDR2 YSYEKL. CDR3 in amino acids: CASSQVNTVSLPPGANVLTF. The CDR3 DNA sequence: TGCGCCAGCAGCCAAGTGAATACTGTTAGTCTCCCCCCTGGGGCCAACGTCCTGACTTTC.

The V call is TRBV4-1, the J call TRBJ2-7; tentatively, D is TRBD2 (6 bases). This CDR3 has 15 amino acids. CDR1 MGHRA and CDR2 YSYEKL come from the germline V gene. Trimming pared 1 base from V and 6 bases from J, leaving 16 bases between. In nucleotides, the CDR3 is TGCGCCAGCAGCCAAGCCGGGGGAATATTGGGCGAGCAGTACTTC. It encodes CASSQAGGILGEQYF.

The chain combines TRBV2 with TRBJ2-5; 10 bases map to TRBD2. Germline loops: CDR1 SNHLY, CDR2 FYNNEI. The J segment lost 1 base and the V segment lost 0 bases, leaving 5 bases of the junction unmatched. CDR3 length: 17 residues. The CDR3 spells CASSEAKVAGGQETQYF. In DNA form, the CDR3 reads TGTGCCAGCAGTGAAGCGAAGGTAGCGGGGGGCCAAGAGACCCAGTACTTC.

The rearrangement joins TRBV5-1 to TRBJ2-7, with TRBD2 matching over 16 bases. The CDR3 has 18 amino acids. Trimming cost V 2 bases and J 5 bases; bases outside gene matches: 10. From germline, CDR1 is SGHRS and CDR2 YFSETQ. The CDR3 nucleotides read TGCGCCAGCAGCTTAGGGACTAGCGGGGGGGCCGTTAACAACGAGCAGTACTTC. The encoded protein is CASSLGTSGGAVNNEQYF.

V is TRBV3-1 (or the pseudogene TRBV3-2) and J is TRBJ1-6, with D perhaps TRBD1 (5 bases). Germline V gene sequence: CDR1 LGHDT, CDR2 YNNKEL (reference sequence). This CDR3 is 12 amino acids long. Trimming cost V 4 bases and J 9 bases, with 7 bases left between them. The CDR3 DNA reads TGTGCCAGCAGCCCGGGGGGTTCACCCCTCCACTTT. As protein: CASSPGGSPLHF.

The rearrangement joins TRBV19 to TRBJ2-3; 11 bases are a match to TRBD1. The CDR3 runs 18 residues. With V trimmed by 2 bases and J by 5 bases, 12 bases remained unmatched. Germline CDR1 is LNHDA and CDR2 is SQIVND (reference sequence). In DNA form, the CDR3 reads TGTGCCAGTAGTATATCACCGCCGGGACAGGGGGGTTTAGATACGCAGTATTTT. It yields the protein CASSISPPGQGGLDTQYF.

This clone was seen only a few times. This sequence joins TRBV9 and TRBJ2-2, with D possibly matching TRBD1 (6 bases). Per germline, CDR1 SGDLS and CDR2 YYNGEE. The CDR3 is made up of 16 amino acids. The ends were cut back, 4 bases at V and 5 bases at J, with 18 bases in the middle. CDR3 residues: CASSRGLGALTGELFF. The DNA for the CDR3 is TGTGCCAGCAGCAGGGGCCTGGGGGCGTTGACCGGGGAGCTGTTTTTT.

The chain uses TRBV5-1 and TRBJ2-3; TRBD2 aligns across 14 bases. Germline loops: CDR1 SGHRS, CDR2 YFSETQ. CDR3 length: 19 amino acids. With 0 bases clipped from V and 5 bases from J, the junction kept 11 bases outside the gene matches. The CDR3 sequence: CASSLGQTSGGAVLDTQYF. The CDR3 bases are TGCGCCAGCAGCTTGGGGCAGACTAGCGGGGGGGCCGTTTTAGATACGCAGTATTTT.

This clone was seen more than once but under ten times. The chain couples TRBV9 to TRBJ1-6; D is unclear. Germline loops: CDR1 SGDLS, CDR2 YYNGEE. The CDR3 is made up of 14 amino acids. V lost 0 bases, J lost 8 bases, and 9 bases lay in between. Here the CDR3 DNA reads TGTGCCAGCAGCGTAGCGGGCGGGCATTCACCCCTCCACTTT. It translates to CASSVAGGHSPLHF. Full variable domain (outside the CDR3, taken from reference TRBV9 and TRBJ1-6): DSGVTQTPKHLITATGQRVTLRCSPRSGDLSVYWYQQSLDQGLQFLIQYYNGEERAKGNILERFSAQQFPDLHSELNLSSLELGDSALYFCASSVAGGHSPLHFGNGTRLTVT.

This clone came up once. The V gene is TRBV28, the J gene TRBJ1-5, with D perhaps matching TRBD1 (5 bases). The CDR3 is 12 amino acids. From germline, CDR1 is MDHEN and CDR2 SYDVKM. The V end was cut by 3 bases, the J end by 5 bases, with 5 bases between. The CDR3 here is CASSLTDQPQHF. The CDR3 region has the DNA TGTGCCAGCAGTTTGACAGATCAGCCCCAGCATTTT.

This clone was observed at least ten times. The J gene is TRBJ1-2, the V gene TRBV4-1, with TRBD1 identical over 7 bases. The CDR3 totals 17 residues. J was trimmed by 0 bases and V by 1 base; bases with no gene match: 8. The germline gives CDR1 MGHRA, CDR2 YSYEKL. The CDR3 coding sequence is TGCGCCAGCAGCCAAGGTGGCAGGGGGAGATCTAACTATGGCTACACCTTC. It yields the protein CASSQGGRGRSNYGYTF.

V is TRBV19 and J is TRBJ1-1, with a weak D call TRBD1 (6 bases). Trimming cost V 6 bases and J 1 base, with 18 bases left between them. Germline V CDR1 and CDR2: LNHDA, SQIVND (reference sequence). The CDR3 runs 16 residues. The CDR3 protein is CASRVPGHQSNTEAFF. For the CDR3, the DNA is TGTGCCAGTAGGGTCCCGGGACACCAATCGAACACTGAAGCTTTCTTT.

The chain joins TRBV18 to TRBJ2-7, with D uncertain. CDR3 length: 12 amino acids. Germline CDR1 reads KGHSH; CDR2 reads LQKENI. Trimming cost V 4 bases and J 4 bases, with 8 bases left between them. The CDR3: CASSLTEYEQYF. The CDR3 DNA reads TGTGCCAGCTCACTTACAGAATACGAGCAGTACTTC. Full variable domain (outside the CDR3, taken from reference TRBV18 and TRBJ2-7): NAGVMQNPRHLVRRRGQEARLRCSPMKGHSHVYWYRQLPEEGLKFMVYLQKENIIDESGMPKERFSAEFPKEGPSILRIQQVVRGDSAAYFCASSLTEYEQYFGPGTRLTVT.

The V and J genes are TRBV12-3 or TRBV12-4 and TRBJ1-1; 8 nucleotides align to TRBD1. The CDR3 extends over 13 amino acids. V shed 3 bases, J shed 4 bases, and the junction held 1 base outside the gene matches. CDR3 nucleotides: TGTGCCAGCAGTTTCACAGGGGGCACTGAAGCTTTCTTT. It yields the protein CASSFTGGTEAFF.

This sequence joins TRBV6-4 and TRBJ1-4; TRBD1 matches at 7 bases. The CDR3 runs to 13 residues. V dropped 3 bases and J dropped 5; count of bases not matched to a gene: 0. CDR1 is MRHNA, CDR2 SNTAGT, per germline. Written as DNA, the CDR3 is TGTGCCAGCAGTGAACAGGGGAATGAAAAACTGTTTTTT. This codes for CASSEQGNEKLFF.

In this sample, this clone turned up a few times. The rearrangement links TRBV2 to TRBJ1-1, with D perhaps matching TRBD1 (6 bases). Germline assignment: CDR1 SNHLY and CDR2 FYNNEI. The CDR3 consists of 14 residues. Deletions cut 7 bases from V and 1 base from J, with 13 bases between. The CDR3 here is CASTLVTGNTEAFF. The CDR3 DNA reads TGTGCCAGCACCCTTGTGACAGGGAACACTGAAGCTTTCTTT.

The rearrangement joins TRBV19 to TRBJ1-6; D ambiguous. The CDR3 has 16 residues. Germline V CDR1 and CDR2: LNHDA, SQIVND (reference sequence). Between the trimmed V and J ends, which lost 5 bases and 0 bases, there was a span of 11 bases. In DNA, the CDR3 is TGTGCCAGTAGTCCTACCCACTCCTCCTATAATTCACCCCTCCACTTT. Its translation: CASSPTHSSYNSPLHF.

This sequence joins TRBV6-2 or TRBV6-3 and TRBJ1-5, with D maybe TRBD1 (5 bases). The germline V gene encodes CDR1 MNHEY and CDR2 SVGEGT. This CDR3 is built from 17 residues. V was trimmed by 6 bases and J by 0 bases, leaving 18 bases between them. The CDR3 DNA reads TGTGCCAGCAGCCTTCATCAGGGAATGGGTAGCAATCAGCCCCAGCATTTT. Encoded protein: CASSLHQGMGSNQPQHF.

V gene TRBV7-9 combines with J gene TRBJ2-5; TRBD1 matches at 9 bases. Germline V gives CDR1 SEHNR, CDR2 FQNEAQ (reference sequence). The CDR3 is made up of 14 amino acids. Trimming removed 5 bases from V and 5 bases from J; junction bases left unmatched: 6. Here the CDR3 reads CASSKDRGGETQYF. CDR3 nucleotides: TGTGCCAGCAGCAAGGACAGGGGTGGGGAGACCCAGTACTTC. Combining the CDR3 with reference TRBV7-9 and TRBJ2-5 gives the whole variable domain DTGVSQNPRHKITKRGQNVTFRCDPISEHNRLYWYRQTLGQGPEFLTYFQNEAQLEKSRLLSDRFSAERPKGSFSTLEIQRTEQGDSAMYLCASSKDRGGETQYFGPGTRLLVL.

The chain carries TRBV5-1 and TRBJ1-1, with D possibly matching TRBD1 (5 bases). This CDR3 region has 15 residues. V was cut by 6 bases and J by 1 base, with 16 bases left in between. The germline V gene has CDR1 SGHRS and CDR2 YFSETQ. The CDR3 is CASTLRGGTNTEAFF. CDR3 nucleotide sequence: TGCGCCAGCACCCTCCGGGGGGGAACGAACACTGAAGCTTTCTTT.

The chain employs TRBV5-5 and TRBJ1-1, with D possibly TRBD1 on 6 matching bases. Germline CDR1 reads SGHKS; CDR2 reads YYEKEE (reference sequence). The CDR3 spans 15 residues. Trimming took off 1 base at V and 0 bases at J, with 10 bases between the two ends. DNA for the CDR3: TGTGCCAGCAGCTTGTTAGACAGGTTGAACACTGAAGCTTTCTTT. Translation gives CASSLLDRLNTEAFF. Variable domain in full (rest from reference TRBV5-5 and TRBJ1-1): DAGVTQSPTHLIKTRGQQVTLRCSPISGHKSVSWYQQVLGQGPQFIFQYYEKEERGRGNFPDRFSARQFPNYSSELNVNALLLGDSALYLCASSLLDRLNTEAFFGQGTRLTVV.

The chain joins TRBV5-5 to TRBJ2-1; D unresolved. The V end was cut by 0 bases, the J end by 0 bases, with 4 bases between. This CDR3 spans 14 amino acids. Germline V gene sequence: CDR1 SGHKS, CDR2 YYEKEE (reference sequence). Written as DNA, the CDR3 is TGTGCCAGCAGCTTGGATAGCTCCTACAATGAGCAGTTCTTC. Protein: CASSLDSSYNEQFF.

V usage is TRBV24-1 and J usage is TRBJ2-2; TRBD1 matches at 7 bases. The CDR3 consists of 15 residues. V gave up 2 bases and J gave up 1 base; unmatched junction bases: 0. CDR1 is KGHDR and CDR2 is SFDVKD in the germline V gene. For the CDR3, the DNA is TGTGCCACCAGTGATTGGACAGGGAACACCGGGGAGCTGTTTTTT. This codes for CATSDWTGNTGELFF.

The chain joins TRBV5-4 to TRBJ2-5; 9 nucleotides align to TRBD2. The CDR3 runs 17 residues. With V trimmed by 4 bases and J by 2 bases, 12 bases remained unmatched. In germline, CDR1 is SGHNT, CDR2 YYREEE (reference sequence). The CDR3, as DNA: TGTGCCAGCAGCAAGGAGGGTAGGCTAGCGGGACAAGAGACCCAGTACTTC. Translation gives CASSKEGRLAGQETQYF.

The V call is TRBV5-4, the J call TRBJ1-4, with 9 bases aligning to TRBD1. The CDR3 covers 14 residues. After removal of 4 bases from V and 6 bases from J, the junction contained 4 bases not matched to a gene. Germline V CDR1 and CDR2: SGHNT, YYREEE (reference sequence). The CDR3: CASSLRTGDEKLFF. CDR3 bases: TGTGCCAGCAGCCTACGGACAGGGGATGAAAAACTGTTTTTT.

The gene calls are TRBV7-9 and TRBJ1-5; maybe TRBD1 (6 bases). The CDR3 consists of 14 residues. Germline V CDR1 and CDR2: SEHNR, FQNEAQ (reference sequence). Trimming shortened V by 5 bases and J by 4 bases, and 12 bases separated the two germline ends. The chain's CDR3 is CASSAGTPNQPQHF. The CDR3 coding sequence is TGTGCCAGCAGCGCCGGGACACCGAATCAGCCCCAGCATTTT.

The chain joins TRBV11-3 to TRBJ2-1; 8 bases are a match to TRBD2. Trimming at V came to 1 base and at J to 5 bases, leaving 10 bases not matched to a gene. The CDR3 length is 17 residues. The germline CDR1 and CDR2 sequences are SGHNT and YENEEA. CDR3 nucleotide sequence: TGTGCCAGCAGCTTAGTAAGTCGAGTTAGCGGGGACAATGAGCAGTTCTTC. This sequence encodes CASSLVSRVSGDNEQFF.

The chain uses TRBV7-3 and TRBJ2-3; TRBD1 matches 12 bases. The V gene end was trimmed by 5 bases and the J gene end by 4 bases; junction bases not matched to a gene: 7. This CDR3 contains 16 residues. Germline-derived CDR1 and CDR2 are SGHTA and FQGTGA. DNA of the CDR3: TGTGCCAGCAGCCCATCCGGGACAGGGGGCGCAGATACGCAGTATTTT. As protein: CASSPSGTGGADTQYF.